Sequencing of this T cell receptor (beta chain) was carried out in a study of regulatory T cells in long-lasting Graves disease. Library construction for TCR beta used iRepertoire HTBI primers and Arm-PCR of CDR3 regions. A single record per CDR3 protein comes from TCRdb applying MiXCR to the multiplex PCR reads. The sample lists some 560,000 distinct CDR3 sequences, 16% seen once, with roughly 25% in the top ten. This clonotype was seen ten or more times. Described time point: newly diagnosed GD, antithyroid drugs for less than 3 months. The TCR library was prepared using RNA isolated from PBMCs. The germline CDR1 and CDR2 sequences are SGHAT and FQDESV (reference sequence). This CDR3 is 14 amino acids long. After removal of 5 bases from V and 6 bases from J, the junction contained 2 bases not matched to a gene. In addition, the sample was reused for a study of T cells in Graves' hyperthyroidism and ophthalmopathy.

The clonotype comes from a woman aged 35-60 years with Graves disease. The sample here was peripheral blood mononuclear cells (PBMCs), taken at new diagnosis, from a patient treated with antithyroid drugs. The rearrangement links TRBV11-1 to TRBJ2-1, with 12 bases aligning to TRBD2. The CDR3 DNA sequence: TGTGCCAGCAGCGCGGGACTAGCGGGCAATGAGCAGTTCTTC. This sequence encodes CASSAGLAGNEQFF.